This T cell receptor beta chain was obtained from a study of cytomegalovirus exposure and HLA in healthy donors. Findings of the study overall: Later analysis indicated greater clonal expansion among HLA-associated TCR beta chains than among equally common other chains.

Of note for this clone: Antigen unknown.

The CDR3 sequence is 14 residues long. J lost 2 bases, V lost 6 bases, and 4 bases had no gene match. Germline V gene data show CDR1 as MNHEY and CDR2 as SVGAGI. The PCR employed 60 Vbeta primers together with 13 Jbeta primers. TCRdb's copy holds only in-frame clones and misses some; the assay was immunoSEQ multiplex PCR. Seen here are about 80,000 clones, 80% observed once, and the top ten hold less than 40%. V is TRBV6-5 and J is TRBJ1-3; 7 nucleotides agree with TRBD1. Sequenced material: PBMCs. This receptor was identified in a man aged 45 to 65 in good health and CMV-seropositive. CDR3 loop: CASSRTGAGNTIYF. CDR3 DNA: TGTGCCAGCAGCCGGACAGGTGCTGGAAACACCATATATTTT.